The clone carrying this T cell receptor (beta chain) showed up many times. The CDR3 has 16 residues. Germline lookup yields CDR1 DFQATT and CDR2 SNEGSKA (reference sequence). The ends lost 2 bases at V and 0 bases at J; junction bases unmatched: 5. Each CDR3 protein gets one entry after TCRdb re-called the reads with MiXCR. The data contain approximately 240,000 distinct CDR3 sequences, about 28% of them singletons. The data are from a study of kidney transplant recipient with SARS-CoV-2 infection. This clonotype was sampled from a male patient aged 30 to 40 who had COVID-19 and was a kidney transplant recipient. Some T cells may have come from the graft donor. Specimen: a blood sample, collected at baseline and on approximately day 120 from a kidney transplant recipient. The genes are TRBV20-1 and TRBJ1-4; the match to TRBD1 covers 8 bases. In DNA, the CDR3 is TGCAGTGCTAGAAGACAGGGGCAAGCAACTAATGAAAAACTGTTTTTT. Translation: CSARRQGQATNEKLFF.